This TCR beta chain derives from a study of technical replicates of blood from a few donors. Generated by immunoSEQ multiplex PCR, the TCRdb table keeps only in-frame clones and is missing some. Of over 50,000 clones in the sample, around 84% were seen once. Germline V gene data show CDR1 as LGHNA and CDR2 as YNFKEQ. V lost 3 bases and J lost 0; bases outside the gene matches: 6. This CDR3 spans 16 amino acids. Sequenced: PBMCs. The receptor's source is a human donor in good health. Some clones in this sample may be carry-over from other donors' samples. V is TRBV4-2 and J is TRBJ1-2; 8 nucleotides agree with TRBD1. CDR3 sequence reads: CASSQSGQETNYGYTF. Here the CDR3 DNA reads TGTGCCAGCAGCCAGTCGGGACAGGAGACTAACTATGGCTACACCTTC.